Here is one T cell receptor beta chain with its context. This sample stems from a study of tumor-infiltrating lymphocytes in oesophageal squamous cell carcinoma. This CDR3 region has 14 residues. The germline gives CDR1 SGHTA, CDR2 FQGNSA. Trimming shortened V by 5 bases and J by 5 bases, and 13 bases separated the two germline ends. TCRdb re-analysed the PCR reads in MiXCR, keeping a single row per CDR3 protein. The table shows just under 20,000 distinct CDR3 sequences, with around 41% occurring only once. The TCR was taken from a male donor with esophageal squamous cell carcinoma. The rearrangement joins TRBV7-2 to TRBJ1-5, with a tentative D call TRBD1 (5 bases). The source material was esophageal tumor tissue. CDR3 region: CASSLDGGYQPQHF. The CDR3 coding sequence is TGTGCCAGCAGCCTAGATGGGGGATATCAGCCCCAGCATTTT.